The present T cell receptor beta chain was sequenced within a study of T cells in Graves' hyperthyroidism and ophthalmopathy. Study background: Blood from the periphery was taken at initial diagnosis, before any treatment.

For this clonotype: Its cognate antigen is unknown.

Germline assignment: CDR1 DFQATT and CDR2 SNEGSKA (reference sequence). Trimming cost V 4 bases and J 1 base, with 10 bases left between them. This CDR3 region has 13 residues. The CDR3 regions of TCR beta were amplified from RNA transcripts. When the TCR CDR3 underwent first-round RT-PCR, the HTBI primer set was used. MiXCR was run by TCRdb on the multiplex PCR reads, yielding one entry per CDR3 protein. The table shows fewer than 400,000 distinct CDR3 sequences, with around a quarter occurring only once. Patients between 18 and 65 years old had hyperthyroidism, newly diagnosed and lasting under 2 months. Points from the study as a whole: Researchers found most expanded thyroid clonotypes above 0.001 in blood as well.

The receptor comes from a middle-aged man with Graves' hyperthyroidism. The specimen sequenced was blood. The chain recombines TRBV20-1 with TRBJ2-5; D is perhaps TRBD1 (6 bases). CDR3 sequence: CSATRGGQETQYF. The CDR3 coding sequence is TGCAGTGCTACCAGGGGTGGCCAAGAGACCCAGTACTTC.